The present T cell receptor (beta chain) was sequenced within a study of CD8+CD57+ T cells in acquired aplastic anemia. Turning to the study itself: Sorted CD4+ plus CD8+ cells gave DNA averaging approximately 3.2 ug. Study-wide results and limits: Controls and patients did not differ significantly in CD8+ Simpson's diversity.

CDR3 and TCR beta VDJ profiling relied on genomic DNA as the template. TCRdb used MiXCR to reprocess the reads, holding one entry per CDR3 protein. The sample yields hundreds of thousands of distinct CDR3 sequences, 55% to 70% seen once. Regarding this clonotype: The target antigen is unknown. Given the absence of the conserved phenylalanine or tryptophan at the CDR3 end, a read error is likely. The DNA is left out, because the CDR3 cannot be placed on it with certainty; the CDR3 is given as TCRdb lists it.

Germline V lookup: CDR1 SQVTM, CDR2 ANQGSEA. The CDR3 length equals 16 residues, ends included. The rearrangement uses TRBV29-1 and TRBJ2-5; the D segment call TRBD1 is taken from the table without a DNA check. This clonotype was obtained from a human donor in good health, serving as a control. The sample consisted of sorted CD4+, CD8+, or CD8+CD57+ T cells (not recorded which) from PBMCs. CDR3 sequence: CSVGGTGTGDTKYFGL.